The clone carrying this TCR beta chain was seen repeatedly, ten times or more. At one end, the junction sequence differs from germline, possibly due to a read error. Cohorts were determined from participant-reported clinical history. The study recruited exposed participants who had met a COVID-19 case within 2 weeks before entry. These data are taken from a study of blood T cell repertoires in COVID-19. Germline V gene data show CDR1 as SGHRS and CDR2 as YFSETQ. This CDR3 contains 16 residues. Authors' data handling: The authors estimated nucleated cell counts from reference gene primer amplification. The protocol was immunoSEQ multiplex PCR, while the TCRdb copy is restricted to in-frame clones and leaves out a portion. V and J calls and clone size are as listed in that table; D and trimming were resolved from the DNA. The sample lists some 240,000 clones; 75% to 90% were seen once.

The TCR originated in a woman aged 40 to 50 who had been exposed to COVID-19. The specimen was PBMCs or T cells enriched from blood (not recorded which). This chain links TRBV5-1 with TRBJ2-5; TRBD2 matches 8 bases. The CDR3 DNA follows: TGTGCCAGCAGCCTCTCGAGTAGCGGGATACAAGAGACCCAGTACTTC. Translated: CASSLSSSGIQETQYF.